The clone carrying this T cell receptor (beta chain) was detected only once. Authors' methods: Filtering differed, since immunoSEQ gave only junction sequences and no quality scores. This table comes from immunoSEQ multiplex PCR, and its TCRdb copy is limited to in-frame clones, with some not included. V and J calls and clone size are copied from that table; D and trimming were computed from the DNA. The profile shows approximately 980,000 clones, around three quarters of them singletons. The data were obtained in a study of shared clonotypes between healthy human individuals. The length of the CDR3 is 15 residues. CDR1 and CDR2 (germline): SGHDN, FVKESK. J was trimmed by 1 base and V by 6 bases; bases with no gene match: 6.

Specimen: memory CD4+ T cells sorted from blood. The subset was: CD45RA-negative fraction. The chain has TRBV14 and TRBJ2-5; TRBD2 matches 9 bases. The origin of this receptor is a man between 18 and 29 years old in good health. The CDR3 nucleotides are TGTGCCAGCAGAGGCCTAGCGGGGAGCCAAGAGACCCAGTACTTC. As protein: CASRGLAGSQETQYF.